Listed here is a single T cell receptor beta chain. It has no known antigen specificity. No much larger clonotype is one base removed from it; base qualities were not supplied. This record comes from a study of PD-1 blockade in classical Hodgkin lymphoma (dated by TCRdb to 2018 to 2021). For the study in its entirety: Nivolumab dosing was 3 mg/kg intravenously every 2 weeks, continuing until either disease progression or unacceptable toxicity. The study used CyTOF and TCR beta sequencing to define a peripheral blood immune signature of response to PD-1 blockade in classical Hodgkin lymphoma.

Genomic DNA was isolated using the Qiagen DNeasy kit from unsorted PBMCs as well as from negatively selected CD4+ and CD8+ fractions. TCR beta CDR3 regions were subjected to amplification by immunoSEQ multiplex PCR with primers that anneal to V and J segments. A synthetic immune receptor repertoire was used to minimize amplification bias, and any remaining bias was removed computationally after sequencing. Per the source publication's procedure: Repertoire diversity was quantified as the Shannon entropy index using custom Python scripts. Unsorted, CD4+ and CD8+ repertoires were analyzed separately, except for combined analyses in which CD4+ and CD8+ sequences were merged in silico. Clonal expansion was defined as at least a 2-fold frequency increase after treatment relative to C1D1, with a pseudocount of 0.5 for undetected baseline clones. Clones with 0 or 1 copy at C1D1 were defined as singleton clones, while clones with 2 or more copies were defined as non-singleton clones. Clones expanded in unsorted samples were annotated as CD4+, CD8+ or unknown by matching protein sequences in sorted samples from the same patient. Wilcoxon tests were applied to paired samples to test diversity changes from C1D1 to C4D1. In TCRdb, the immuneACCESS table is reduced to in-frame sequences with V and J assigned. These tables do not hold every clone; where another copy was compared, an unresolved V gene accounts for under half, and the others remain unexplained. The V and J calls and clone size were taken over from that table, and D and trimming were inferred from the DNA. The sample contains about 90,000 clones, 75% to 95% of them found a single time. Of the sample, about 2.9% falls within the top ten clones.

Beyond this particular receptor, the publication reports: Patients starting nivolumab less than 1 year after ASCT had lower diversity and were excluded from later analyses to avoid confounding by immune reconstitution. Baseline diversity similar to that of newly diagnosed patients was observed in trial patients achieving complete response, whereas significantly lower diversity was observed in partial responders and progressors. Newly diagnosed patients were reported to have lower baseline TCR diversity than healthy donors, and relapsed/refractory patients were reported to have lower baseline TCR diversity still. By C4D1, a significant rise was seen in CD4+ TCR diversity but not in CD8+ TCR diversity (p=0.0027 vs p=0.16), and the rise was most apparent among complete responders (p=0.02). Only a single clinical trial cohort was studied, and what caused the repertoire differences, possibly disease activity or prior therapy, remained undefined.

Explained via the paper, the time point label denotes: cycle 4 day 1 (C4D1), after 6 weeks of nivolumab. Every trial patient had relapsed after autologous stem cell transplantation, and cohorts A, B and C differed in prior brentuximab vedotin exposure. The trial cohort comprised some 60 patients with relapsed/refractory classical Hodgkin lymphoma whose best overall responses were complete response, partial response or progressive disease. Single-agent nivolumab was administered to trial patients in the multi-cohort phase II CheckMate 205 trial. An independent review committee assessed best overall response using the 2007 International Working Group response criteria. PBMCs from the trial were collected at three points: immediately before nivolumab initiation (C1D1), and during therapy at cycle 2 day 1 and cycle 4 day 1. Peripheral blood was collected in 8 mL Vacutainer Cell Preparation Tubes, from which PBMCs were isolated by centrifugation and then cryopreserved.

CDR1 and CDR2, per the germline V gene, are SGHVS and FNYEAQ. The CDR3 holds 14 amino acids from the cysteine to the phenylalanine. Kept here is only the CDR3 DNA, which spans 42 bases and is read in frame from base 1. Trimming removed 5 bases from V and 4 bases from J; the gene matches leave 7 bases unexplained. This material consisted of peripheral blood mononuclear cells (PBMCs), taken before the fourth cycle of nivolumab. The receptor comes from a human donor with classical Hodgkin lymphoma. The chain couples TRBV7-6 to TRBJ1-1; 7 middle bases align to TRBD1. The CDR3 loop reads CASSPRTGATEAFF. The base sequence is TGTGCCAGCAGCCCCCGGACAGGTGCCACTGAAGCTTTCTTT.